The rows below give T cell receptor beta chains drawn from one sample of a study of monozygotic twins with cystic fibrosis. The table came from immunoSEQ multiplex PCR; TCRdb's copy has only in-frame clones and leaves some out. Of approximately 34,000 clones in the sample, over 75% were seen once. The source material was blood. The source is a girl aged 2-10 years with cystic fibrosis. Both conserved end residues are part of each CDR3. Each record gives: D gene, clone size, V gene, J gene, CDR3 DNA, CDR3 protein. D genes are given only for firm matches. Clone size is not always given. Where it is, it says once, few, many or a class for expanded clones.

D: -
size: few
V: TRBV6-4
J: TRBJ2-1
DNA: TGTGCCAGCAGTGACTCGGGGGGCCATAATGAGCAGTTCTTC
CDR3: CASSDSGGHNEQFF

D: -
size: -
V: TRBV2
J: TRBJ2-3
DNA: TGTGCCAGCAGTGCCGACTGGACAGATACGCAGTATTTT
CDR3: CASSADWTDTQYF

D: -
size: -
V: TRBV5-6
J: TRBJ1-5
DNA: TGTGCCAGCAGCTTGACTGCAGGGTGGAGCAATCAGCCCCAGCATTTT
CDR3: CASSLTAGWSNQPQHF

D: TRBD2
size: few
V: TRBV4-1
J: TRBJ2-1
DNA: TGCGCCAGCAGCCAAGATCGGGGACTAGGGGTGGCCAATGAGCAGTTCTTC
CDR3: CASSQDRGLGVANEQFF

D: TRBD1
size: -
V: TRBV5-1
J: TRBJ1-5
DNA: TGCGCCAGCAGCTTGGGAGTGACAGGGGATCAGCCCCAGCATTTT
CDR3: CASSLGVTGDQPQHF

D: -
size: -
V: TRBV14
J: TRBJ2-1
DNA: TGTGCCAGCAGCCAGGACGGAAAGAGCAAGTTCTTC
CDR3: CASSQDGKSKFF

D: TRBD2
size: -
V: TRBV7-7
J: TRBJ2-1
DNA: TGTGCCAGCAGCTTGGGACTAGCGACCCACAATGAGCAGTTCTTC
CDR3: CASSLGLATHNEQFF

D: -
size: -
V: TRBV4-2
J: TRBJ1-5
DNA: TGTGCCAGCAGCCGGTACGGAGCTGGGGATAGTGGCAATCAGCCCCAGCATTTT
CDR3: CASSRYGAGDSGNQPQHF

D: -
size: once
V: TRBV5-1
J: TRBJ2-1
DNA: TGCGCCAGCAGCTTGGTCGACAACAATGAGCAGTTCTTC
CDR3: CASSLVDNNEQFF

D: TRBD2
size: -
V: TRBV30
J: TRBJ2-7
DNA: TGTGCCTGGAGCCAAACTAGCGCCGAGCAGTACTTC
CDR3: CAWSQTSAEQYF

D: TRBD2
size: -
V: TRBV29-1
J: TRBJ2-6
DNA: TGCAGCGTTGAGGAGCGGGGCGCCGGGGCCAACGTCCTGACTTTC
CDR3: CSVEERGAGANVLTF

D: -
size: -
V: TRBV5-4
J: TRBJ2-5
DNA: TGTGCCAGCAGCCCCGTGGGGGTTCAAGAGACCCAGTACTTC
CDR3: CASSPVGVQETQYF

D: TRBD2
size: -
V: TRBV4-3
J: TRBJ2-7
DNA: TGCGCCAGCAGCCAGGACCCTCCCGCCTCTAGCGGGGGCTCCTACGAGCAGTACTTC
CDR3: CASSQDPPASSGGSYEQYF

D: TRBD1
size: -
V: TRBV5-6
J: TRBJ1-3
DNA: TGTGCCAGCAGCTACCGACAGGGAGGGTTCGGCTCTGGAAACACCATATATTTT
CDR3: CASSYRQGGFGSGNTIYF

D: TRBD1
size: few
V: TRBV5-4
J: TRBJ1-6
DNA: TGTGCCGTGGCAGGGGGCCTCTATTCACCCCTCCACTTT
CDR3: CAVAGGLYSPLHF

D: -
size: -
V: TRBV4-1
J: TRBJ1-1
DNA: TGCGCCAGCAGCCAAGAACTCCCGGGGATGAACACTGAAGCTTTCTTT
CDR3: CASSQELPGMNTEAFF

D: TRBD1
size: -
V: TRBV5-1
J: TRBJ2-7
DNA: TGCGCCAGCAGCGGCCGGACAGGGGAGGGCTACGAGCAGTACTTC
CDR3: CASSGRTGEGYEQYF

D: TRBD1
size: -
V: TRBV30
J: TRBJ1-2
DNA: TGTGCCGTTCGCCGTTGGGACAGCTATGGCTACACCTTC
CDR3: CAVRRWDSYGYTF

D: -
size: -
V: TRBV29-1
J: TRBJ2-2
DNA: TGCAGCGTTATAGGGAGGCATGGCACCGGGGAGCTGTTTTTT
CDR3: CSVIGRHGTGELFF

D: -
size: -
V: TRBV19
J: TRBJ2-3
DNA: TGTGCCAGTAGTTCTGGGGCAACAGATACGCAGTATTTT
CDR3: CASSSGATDTQYF

D: -
size: -
V: TRBV13
J: TRBJ1-1
DNA: TGTGCCAGCAGCCTAACAGGGTACCCCCAGGCCGACACTGAAGCTTTCTTT
CDR3: CASSLTGYPQADTEAFF

D: -
size: few
V: TRBV5-1
J: TRBJ1-3
DNA: TGCGCCAGCAGCTTGGGAGGGGCAGACGGAAACACCATATATTTT
CDR3: CASSLGGADGNTIYF

D: -
size: once
V: TRBV5-1
J: TRBJ2-2
DNA: TGCGCCAGCAGCTTGGGATCGGGGGGCCCGTCCGGGGAGCTGTTTTTT
CDR3: CASSLGSGGPSGELFF

D: -
size: -
V: TRBV10-3
J: TRBJ1-2
DNA: TGTGCCATCAGTCCTATAGGGGGTGGCTACACCTTC
CDR3: CAISPIGGGYTF

D: TRBD2
size: once
V: TRBV29-1
J: TRBJ2-2
DNA: TGCAGCGTAGAGCTAGCGGGGAAAAACACCGGGGAGCTGTTTTTT
CDR3: CSVELAGKNTGELFF

D: TRBD2
size: -
V: TRBV9
J: TRBJ2-1
DNA: TGTGCCAGCAGCGGAACCCTAGCGGGGGGTCGCAATGAGCAGTTCTTC
CDR3: CASSGTLAGGRNEQFF

D: -
size: few
V: TRBV5-8
J: TRBJ1-6
DNA: TGTGCCAGCAGCTTGAGGCAGGGGAACTCACCCCTCCACTTT
CDR3: CASSLRQGNSPLHF

D: -
size: -
V: TRBV5-1
J: TRBJ2-3
DNA: TGCGCCAGCAGCTTGGCATCAGCCTCAGATACGCAGTATTTT
CDR3: CASSLASASDTQYF

D: -
size: -
V: TRBV27
J: TRBJ1-2
DNA: TGTGCCAGCAGTTTGGCAGGGCGGTATGGCTACACCTTC
CDR3: CASSLAGRYGYTF

D: -
size: once
V: TRBV30
J: TRBJ1-2
DNA: TGTGCCTGGAGCGCCGCGCAGGGCTATGGCTACACCTTC
CDR3: CAWSAAQGYGYTF

D: TRBD2
size: -
V: TRBV29-1
J: TRBJ2-1
DNA: TGCAGCGTTGAAACTAGCGGGGTGGGGTTCTTC
CDR3: CSVETSGVGFF

D: -
size: -
V: TRBV10-3
J: TRBJ1-2
DNA: TGTGCCATCAGTGAGGGTAACTATGGCTACACCTTC
CDR3: CAISEGNYGYTF

D: -
size: -
V: TRBV5-6
J: TRBJ1-2
DNA: TGTGCCAGCAGCTACCCACAGAGGGGTATCGGCTACACCTTC
CDR3: CASSYPQRGIGYTF

D: -
size: -
V: TRBV6-5
J: TRBJ2-3
DNA: TGTGCCAGCAGTTTGGTGGTGGGCACAGATACGCAGTATTTT
CDR3: CASSLVVGTDTQYF

D: -
size: -
V: TRBV7-2
J: TRBJ1-1
DNA: TGTGCCAGCAGCTTTAGTCCAGGGCCAGGCGCTGAAGCTTTCTTT
CDR3: CASSFSPGPGAEAFF

D: TRBD2
size: -
V: TRBV6-1
J: TRBJ2-3
DNA: TGTGCCAGCAGTGAAGGGACTAGCGGGGGGGCAGATACGCAGTATTTT
CDR3: CASSEGTSGGADTQYF

D: -
size: once
V: TRBV6-5
J: TRBJ1-1
DNA: TGTGCCAGCAGTTACTCGGGTAGGAACACTGAAGCTTTCTTT
CDR3: CASSYSGRNTEAFF

D: -
size: -
V: TRBV13
J: TRBJ1-5
DNA: TGTGCCAGCAGCTTCCAAGGGAGCAATCAGCCCCAGCATTTT
CDR3: CASSFQGSNQPQHF

D: -
size: -
V: TRBV7-9
J: TRBJ1-1
DNA: TGTGCCAGCAGCTTAGGGACACACGGGACAAACACTGAAGCTTTCTTT
CDR3: CASSLGTHGTNTEAFF

D: -
size: -
V: TRBV7-2
J: TRBJ2-7
DNA: TGTGCCAGCAGCTCCCTCTCCGAGCAGTACTTC
CDR3: CASSSLSEQYF

D: -
size: once
V: TRBV4-2
J: TRBJ2-7
DNA: TGTGCCAGCAGCCAAGCACTAGACTACGAGCAGTACTTC
CDR3: CASSQALDYEQYF